The T cell receptor beta chain described here comes from a study of Graves' ophthalmopathy and Graves' hyperthyroidism. Amplifying from RNA transcripts, the study obtained TCR beta CDR3 regions. In the first round, RT-PCR was carried out with HTBI primers, and a multiplex PCR formed the second round. TCRdb re-called the multiplex PCR reads through MiXCR, storing one row per CDR3 protein. The profile shows some 240,000 distinct CDR3 sequences, 40% to 50% of them singletons. The length of the CDR3 is 18 residues. The V gene's germline CDR1 is SNHLY and CDR2 FYNNEI. Reliance was placed on clinical symptoms, serum thyroxine, TRAb, thyroid ultrasound and orbital computed tomography for diagnosis.

Sequenced: peripheral blood. The sequence was collected from an adult man with Graves' ophthalmopathy. V and J are TRBV2 and TRBJ2-5; 15 bases line up with TRBD2. The end of the DNA fits TRBJ2-1 better, so the J call may be wrong. The CDR3 nucleotides are TGTGCCAGCCGCTCTCAGGGGACTAGCGGGGGGACTTACAATGAGCAGTTCTTC. Translated, it gives CASRSQGTSGGTYNEQFF.